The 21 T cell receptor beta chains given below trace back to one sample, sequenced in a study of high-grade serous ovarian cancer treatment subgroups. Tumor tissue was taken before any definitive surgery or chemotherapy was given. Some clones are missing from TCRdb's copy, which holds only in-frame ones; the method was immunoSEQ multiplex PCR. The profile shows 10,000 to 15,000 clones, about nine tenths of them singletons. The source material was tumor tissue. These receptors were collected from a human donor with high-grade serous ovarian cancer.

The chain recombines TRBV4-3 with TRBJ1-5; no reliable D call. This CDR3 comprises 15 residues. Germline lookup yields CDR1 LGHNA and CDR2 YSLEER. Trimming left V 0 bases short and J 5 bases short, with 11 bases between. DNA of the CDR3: TGCGCCAGCAGCCAAGATTGGAGGGAGGATCAGCCCCAGCATTTT. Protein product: CASSQDWREDQPQHF.

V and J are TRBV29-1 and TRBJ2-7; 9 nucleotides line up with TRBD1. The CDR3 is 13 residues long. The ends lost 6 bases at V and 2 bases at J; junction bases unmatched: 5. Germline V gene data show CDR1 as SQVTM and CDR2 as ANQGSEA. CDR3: CSVWTGETYEQYF. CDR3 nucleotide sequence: TGCAGCGTATGGACAGGGGAGACCTACGAGCAGTACTTC.

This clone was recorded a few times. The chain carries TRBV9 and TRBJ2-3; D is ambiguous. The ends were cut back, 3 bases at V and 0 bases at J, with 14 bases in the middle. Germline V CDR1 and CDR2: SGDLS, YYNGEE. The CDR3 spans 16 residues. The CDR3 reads CASSAQRTISTDTQYF. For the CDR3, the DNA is TGTGCCAGCAGCGCCCAGCGTACTATTAGCACAGATACGCAGTATTTT.

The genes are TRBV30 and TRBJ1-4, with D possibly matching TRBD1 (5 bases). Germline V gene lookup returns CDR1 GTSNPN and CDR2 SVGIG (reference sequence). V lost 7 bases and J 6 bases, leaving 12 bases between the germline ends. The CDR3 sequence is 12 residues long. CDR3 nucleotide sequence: TGTGCCTCCGACAGCCCGGATGAAAAACTGTTTTTT. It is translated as CASDSPDEKLFF.

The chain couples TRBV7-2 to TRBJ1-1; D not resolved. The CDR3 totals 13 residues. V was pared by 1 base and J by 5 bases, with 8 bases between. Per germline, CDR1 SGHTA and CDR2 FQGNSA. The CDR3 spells CASSLGMATEAFF. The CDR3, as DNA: TGTGCCAGCAGCTTAGGCATGGCAACTGAAGCTTTCTTT.

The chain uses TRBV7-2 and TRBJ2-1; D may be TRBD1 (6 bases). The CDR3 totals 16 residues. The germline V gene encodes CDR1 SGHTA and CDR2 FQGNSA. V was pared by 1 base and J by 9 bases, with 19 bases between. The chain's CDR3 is CASSLGGFSRGGEQFF. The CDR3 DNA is TGTGCCAGCAGCTTAGGTGGGTTTTCCAGGGGCGGTGAGCAGTTCTTC.

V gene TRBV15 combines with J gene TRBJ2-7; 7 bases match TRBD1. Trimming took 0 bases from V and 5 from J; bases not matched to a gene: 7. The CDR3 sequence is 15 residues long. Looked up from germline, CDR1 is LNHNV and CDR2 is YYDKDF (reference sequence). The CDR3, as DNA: TGTGCCACCAGCAGAGATAGGGACAGTAGACACGAGCAGTACTTC. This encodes CATSRDRDSRHEQYF.

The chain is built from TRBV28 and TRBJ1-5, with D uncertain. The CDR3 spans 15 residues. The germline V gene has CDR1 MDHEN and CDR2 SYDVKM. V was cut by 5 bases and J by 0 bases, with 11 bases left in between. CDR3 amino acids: CASSPGDFSNQPQHF. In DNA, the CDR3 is TGTGCCAGCAGTCCCGGAGATTTTAGCAATCAGCCCCAGCATTTT.

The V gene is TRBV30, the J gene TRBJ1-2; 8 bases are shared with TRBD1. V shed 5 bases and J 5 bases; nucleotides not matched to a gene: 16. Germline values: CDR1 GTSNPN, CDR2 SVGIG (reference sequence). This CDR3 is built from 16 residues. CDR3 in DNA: TGTGCCTGGGAACTTCCGGGGACAGGAGGATTTTATGGCTACACCTTC. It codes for CAWELPGTGGFYGYTF.

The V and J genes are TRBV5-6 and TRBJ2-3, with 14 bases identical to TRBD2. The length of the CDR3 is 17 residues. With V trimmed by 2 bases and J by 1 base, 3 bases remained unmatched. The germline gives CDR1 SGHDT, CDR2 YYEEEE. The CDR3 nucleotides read TGTGCCAGCAGCTTAGGGACTAGCGGGGGCCGCACAGATACGCAGTATTTT. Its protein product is CASSLGTSGGRTDTQYF.

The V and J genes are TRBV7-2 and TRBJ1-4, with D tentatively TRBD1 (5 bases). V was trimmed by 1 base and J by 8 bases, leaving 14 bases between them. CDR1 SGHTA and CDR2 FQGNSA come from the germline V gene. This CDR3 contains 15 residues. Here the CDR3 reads CASSLDFQGPEKLFF. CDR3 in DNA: TGTGCCAGCAGCTTAGATTTCCAGGGTCCCGAAAAACTGTTTTTT.

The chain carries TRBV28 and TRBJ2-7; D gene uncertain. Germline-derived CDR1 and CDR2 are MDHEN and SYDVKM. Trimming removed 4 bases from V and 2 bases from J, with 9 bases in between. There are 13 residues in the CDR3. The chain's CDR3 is CASSSRVTYEQYV. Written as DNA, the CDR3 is TGTGCCAGCAGTTCCCGGGTAACCTACGAGCAGTACGTC.

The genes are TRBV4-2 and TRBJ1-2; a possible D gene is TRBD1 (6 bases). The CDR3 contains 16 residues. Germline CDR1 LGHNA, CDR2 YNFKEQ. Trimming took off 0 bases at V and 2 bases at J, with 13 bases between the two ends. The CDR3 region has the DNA TGTGCCAGCAGCCAAGATTGGGGGCAATCAAACTATGGCTACACCTTC. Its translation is CASSQDWGQSNYGYTF.

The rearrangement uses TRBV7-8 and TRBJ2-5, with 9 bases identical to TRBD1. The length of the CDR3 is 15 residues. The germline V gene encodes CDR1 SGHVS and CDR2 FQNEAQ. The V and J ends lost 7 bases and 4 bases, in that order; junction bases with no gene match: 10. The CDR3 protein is CASTFLQGAGETQYF. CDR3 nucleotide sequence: TGTGCCAGCACTTTCTTACAGGGGGCGGGAGAGACCCAGTACTTC.

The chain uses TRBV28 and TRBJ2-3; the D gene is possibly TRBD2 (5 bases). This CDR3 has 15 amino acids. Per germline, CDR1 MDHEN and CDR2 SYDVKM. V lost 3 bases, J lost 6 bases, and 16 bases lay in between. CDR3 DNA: TGTGCCAGCAGTTTGGGAGCCAGAATGGTGGATACGCAGTATTTT. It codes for CASSLGARMVDTQYF.

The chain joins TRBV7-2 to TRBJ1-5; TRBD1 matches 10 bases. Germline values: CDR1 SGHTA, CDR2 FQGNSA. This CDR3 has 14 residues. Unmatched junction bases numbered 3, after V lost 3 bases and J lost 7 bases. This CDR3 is CASSLWTGGQPQHF. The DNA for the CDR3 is TGTGCCAGCAGCTTGTGGACAGGGGGGCAGCCCCAGCATTTT.

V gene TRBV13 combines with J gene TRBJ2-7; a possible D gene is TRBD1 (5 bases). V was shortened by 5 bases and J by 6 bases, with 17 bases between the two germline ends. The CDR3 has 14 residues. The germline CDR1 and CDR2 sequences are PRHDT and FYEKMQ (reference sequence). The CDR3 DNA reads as TGTGCCAGCAGCCCAAAGCCCAGGGTGGGCGAGCAGTACGTC. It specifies CASSPKPRVGEQYV.

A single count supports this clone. For the CDR3, the DNA is TGCGCCAGCAGCTTGGCCGGGGCAGGGGTGAACACTGAAGCTTTCTTT. Its translation is CASSLAGAGVNTEAFF. The chain joins TRBV5-1 to TRBJ1-1, with D possibly being TRBD1 (6 bases). The CDR3 is 16 residues long. Germline CDR1 SGHRS, CDR2 YFSETQ. Trimming stripped 0 bases from V and 0 bases from J, with 12 bases between.

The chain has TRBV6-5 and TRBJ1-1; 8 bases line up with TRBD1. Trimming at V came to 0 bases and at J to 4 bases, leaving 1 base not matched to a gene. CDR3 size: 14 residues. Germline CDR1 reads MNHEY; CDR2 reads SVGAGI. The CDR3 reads CASSYSGQGTEAFF. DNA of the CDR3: TGTGCCAGCAGTTACTCTGGACAGGGCACTGAAGCTTTCTTT.

CDR3 in amino acids: CASRGGANTEAFF. The CDR3 DNA sequence: TGTGCCAGCAGGGGAGGGGCGAACACTGAAGCTTTCTTT. The rearrangement joins TRBV2 to TRBJ1-1, with D possibly matching TRBD1 (5 bases). The CDR3 runs 13 residues. With 6 bases removed from V and 1 base from J, the gap between germline ends came to 9 bases. Germline CDR1 is SNHLY and CDR2 is FYNNEI.

The CDR3 DNA follows: TGTGCCAGCACCTTAGGGCCGGGACAGAGAAACACCATATATTTT. It specifies CASTLGPGQRNTIYF. The gene calls are TRBV6-6 and TRBJ1-3, with 7 bases identical to TRBD1. This CDR3 spans 15 amino acids. V shed 7 bases and J 5 bases; nucleotides not matched to a gene: 11. Germline V CDR1 and CDR2: MNHNY, SVGAGI (reference sequence).